The present T cell receptor beta chain was sequenced within a study of shared clonotypes between healthy human individuals. Study as a whole: Each donor had three CD4 naive, three CD4 memory, two CD8 naive and one CD8 memory plate. Findings and limits, study-wide: Among non-shared clonotypes, generation probabilities were lower than among those shared by all four donors. Researchers found naive subsets generally carried larger estimated richness than memory subsets.

CD8 cells regarded as naive lacked CD45RO, were positively chosen for CCR7, and omitted terminally differentiated effector memory CD45RA+ cells. In the case of this clone: Its antigen is undetermined.

Data came from immunoSEQ multiplex PCR; TCRdb stores just in-frame clones and leaves some out. This table has some 2 million clones, over 85% appearing once. This receptor was taken from a man younger than 35 in good health. Sequencing used naive CD8+ T cells sorted from blood.

The CDR3 DNA is TGTGCCAGCAGCCGAGTGACTAGCTCCTACGAGCAGTACTTC. Amino acid sequence: CASSRVTSSYEQYF. This rearrangement joins TRBV6-5 to TRBJ2-7, with D tentatively TRBD2 (6 bases). The CDR3 is 14 residues long. V dropped 6 bases and J dropped 0 bases, with 12 bases sitting between them. The germline V gene encodes CDR1 MNHEY and CDR2 SVGAGI.